This T cell receptor beta chain came from a study of PD-L1 blockade in urothelial cancer. Study context: At 3 weeks after treatment start (second dose) and again at 6 weeks, blood was analyzed.

Some clones are missing from TCRdb's copy, which holds only in-frame ones; the method was immunoSEQ multiplex PCR. The sample comprises tens of thousands of clones, 82% of which are singletons, and roughly 7% rests with the top ten. Note on this clone: Its ends do not fully match the called genes, so a read error is possible.

This sample's time point: pretreatment peripheral blood. All patients handed over anywhere from 1 to 8 samples, pretreatment and on-treatment. The material was PBMCs, obtained around atezolizumab (anti-PD-L1) treatment. This TCR derives from a man between 60 and 70 years old with urothelial cancer.

CDR3 nucleotide sequence: TGTGCCAGCAGCTTAGCTTATGGGACAGGCCCCAACTTC. As protein: CASSLAYGTGPNF. The rearrangement uses TRBV7-2 and TRBJ2-7, with TRBD1 matching over 8 bases. Germline lookup yields CDR1 SGHTA and CDR2 FQGNSA. The CDR3 runs 13 residues. The variable domain in full, completed from reference TRBV7-2 and TRBJ2-7, reads GAGVSQSPSNKVTEKGKDVELRCDPISGHTALYWYRQSLGQGLEFLIYFQGNSAPDKSGLPSDRFSAERTGGSVSTLTIQRTQQEDSAVYLCASSLAYGTGPNFGPGTRLTVT.